This T cell receptor beta chain was identified during a study of control samples from healthy donors and cancer patients. The V segment lost 4 bases and the J segment 7 bases; nucleotides outside the gene matches: 2. This CDR3 contains 13 residues. Per the germline V gene, CDR1 is SGHTA and CDR2 is FQGNSA. TCRdb's copy holds only in-frame clones and misses some; the assay was immunoSEQ multiplex PCR. The sample records about 78,000 clones, about 89% being singletons. Sequenced sample: blood. The V call is TRBV7-2, the J call TRBJ1-5, with 9 nucleotides matching TRBD1. The sequence was obtained from a woman aged 60-75 years in good health. The CDR3 bases are TGTGCCAGCAGCTGGGGACAGGGACAGCCCCAGCATTTT. Its protein product is CASSWGQGQPQHF.